Described below is a single T cell receptor beta chain sequence and its context. The source of the sample is a study of blood T cell repertoires in COVID-19. At the level of the study: Spain, Italy and the United States supplied samples that represented acute and convalescent COVID-19. Sample material is recorded as cDNA or gDNA derived from T cells, B-cell-depleted T cells, or PBMCs.

V lost 0 bases, J lost 5 bases, and 9 bases lay in between. CDR1 SGHRS and CDR2 YFSETQ come from the germline V gene. This CDR3 has 13 residues. In the original workflow: Estimation of nucleated cell counts was performed using reference gene primer amplification. Profiled with immunoSEQ multiplex PCR; TCRdb holds only in-frame clones, not every one. V and J calls and clone size are given by that table; D and trimming were obtained from the DNA. The table has about 490,000 clones, approximately 85% seen once. The source material was peripheral blood. This receptor was obtained from a human donor in a cohort sampled during active COVID-19. This rearrangement joins TRBV5-1 to TRBJ2-7; D gene uncertain. CDR3 amino acids: CASSLGRGDEQYF. In DNA form, the CDR3 reads TGCGCCAGCAGCTTGGGCCGCGGAGACGAGCAGTACTTC.